These 16 T cell receptor beta chains were all obtained from the same sample, sequenced in a study of shared clonotypes between healthy human individuals. Produced via immunoSEQ multiplex PCR; TCRdb's table is partial and in-frame only. This table holds approximately 340,000 clones, 70% to 75% found once. The sequenced material came from memory CD4+ T cells sorted from blood. Subset defined: CD45RA-negative fraction. The origin of the receptors is a man aged 25-40 years in good health.

V and J are TRBV7-9 and TRBJ2-5; 8 nucleotides match TRBD1. Trimming took 5 bases from V and 5 from J; bases not matched to a gene: 10. Germline CDR1 is SEHNR and CDR2 is FQNEAQ (reference sequence). The CDR3 is made up of 15 amino acids. CDR3 sequence reads: CASSPPGGGMETQYF. CDR3 in DNA: TGTGCCAGCAGCCCGCCAGGGGGCGGGATGGAGACCCAGTACTTC. Based on the CDR3 plus reference TRBV7-9 and TRBJ2-5, the full variable domain is DTGVSQNPRHKITKRGQNVTFRCDPISEHNRLYWYRQTLGQGPEFLTYFQNEAQLEKSRLLSDRFSAERPKGSFSTLEIQRTEQGDSAMYLCASSPPGGGMETQYFGPGTRLLVL.

This chain uses TRBV30 with TRBJ2-7; 7 bases fit TRBD2. From germline, CDR1 is GTSNPN and CDR2 SVGIG (reference sequence). The V and J ends lost 1 base and 2 bases, in that order; junction bases with no gene match: 8. This CDR3 spans 15 amino acids. CDR3 nucleotides: TGTGCCTGGAGTGGGTCCCGGACTAGTCCCTACGAGCAGTACTTC. Residues: CAWSGSRTSPYEQYF.

The J gene is TRBJ2-3, the V gene TRBV29-1, with D perhaps matching TRBD1 (5 bases). The CDR3 covers 16 residues. Between the trimmed V and J ends, which lost 4 bases and 6 bases, there was a span of 23 bases. CDR1 and CDR2 (germline): SQVTM, ANQGSEA. This chain's CDR3 is CSVGGGLGRSWDTQYF. The CDR3 nucleotides are TGCAGCGTTGGTGGCGGTTTGGGGCGGAGCTGGGATACGCAGTATTTT.

The count of this clone is one. V and J are TRBV5-1 and TRBJ2-2; possible D gene TRBD2, 5 bases. The CDR3 totals 16 residues. Per the germline V gene, CDR1 is SGHRS and CDR2 is YFSETQ. Trimming left V 0 bases short and J 5 bases short, with 14 bases between. CDR3: CASSLARIGVTGELFF. The CDR3 DNA sequence: TGCGCCAGCAGCTTGGCCAGGATCGGGGTTACCGGGGAGCTGTTTTTT.

The gene calls are TRBV18 and TRBJ2-1; D is uncertain. The CDR3 is 18 amino acids. CDR1 is KGHSH, CDR2 LQKENI, per germline. The ends were cut back, 2 bases at V and 0 bases at J, with 17 bases in the middle. The DNA for the CDR3 is TGTGCCAGCTCACCAGTGAGAGGACCGAAGAGCTCCTACAATGAGCAGTTCTTC. Translating it yields CASSPVRGPKSSYNEQFF.

The chain carries TRBV20-1 and TRBJ2-1; no definite D call. The CDR3 runs to 11 residues. Germline V gene sequence: CDR1 DFQATT, CDR2 SNEGSKA (reference sequence). The V end was cut by 5 bases, the J end by 7 bases, with 9 bases between. The CDR3 loop is CSAFPENEQFF. The CDR3 DNA follows: TGCAGTGCTTTTCCGGAGAATGAGCAGTTCTTC.

CDR3 region: CASSEISSVQETQYF. The CDR3 DNA reads as TGTGCCAGCAGTGAAATTTCATCCGTCCAAGAGACCCAGTACTTC. The genes are TRBV25-1 and TRBJ2-5, with unresolved D. The CDR3 has 15 amino acids. V dropped 2 bases and J dropped 1 base, with 11 bases sitting between them. Germline CDR1 is MGHDK and CDR2 is SYGVNS.

The chain employs TRBV18 and TRBJ1-5; perhaps TRBD1 as D (5 bases). Germline V gene data show CDR1 as KGHSH and CDR2 as LQKENI. The CDR3 totals 15 residues. With 4 bases removed from V and 0 bases from J, the gap between germline ends came to 10 bases. CDR3 sequence reads: CASSRLGVSNQPQHF. CDR3 bases: TGTGCCAGCTCACGTCTAGGGGTTAGCAATCAGCCCCAGCATTTT.

In this sample, this clone turned up a few times. The CDR3 DNA follows: TGTGCCAGCAGCTTTTACGACGGATACACCGGGGAGCTGTTTTTT. Translated, it gives CASSFYDGYTGELFF. This chain joins TRBV5-6 and TRBJ2-2; D is undetermined. Per the germline V gene, CDR1 is SGHDT and CDR2 is YYEEEE. Trimming removed 2 bases at V and 3 bases at J, with 11 bases between. This CDR3 is built from 15 residues.

Details on this clone: The same CDR3 arises from other DNA sequences in this sample as well. This CDR3 reads CASSQGDPSTDTQYF. CDR3 in DNA: TGCGCCAGCAGCCAGGGCGATCCTAGCACAGATACGCAGTATTTT. The chain combines TRBV5-1 with TRBJ2-3, with TRBD1 as a possible D gene (5 bases). Trimming cost V 4 bases and J 0 bases, with 12 bases left between them. Germline loops: CDR1 SGHRS, CDR2 YFSETQ. This CDR3 has 15 residues.

The rearrangement uses TRBV7-2 and TRBJ2-5; D tentatively reads TRBD1 or TRBD2 (5 bases each). CDR3 length equals 15 residues. The V gene lost 4 bases and the J gene lost 3 bases, with 15 bases spanning the gap. Per the germline V gene, CDR1 is SGHTA and CDR2 is FQGNSA. The CDR3, as DNA: TGTGCCAGCAGCTCATCCGGGACGACCAAAGAGACCCAGTACTTC. It translates to CASSSSGTTKETQYF.

DNA for the CDR3: TGCGCCAGCAGAGCGGGAAACTACGAGCAGTACTTC. Translated: CASRAGNYEQYF. The chain combines TRBV5-1 with TRBJ2-7, with 7 bases aligning to TRBD2. Germline V gene sequence: CDR1 SGHRS, CDR2 YFSETQ. After removal of 5 bases from V and 3 bases from J, the junction contained 2 bases not matched to a gene. The CDR3 runs 12 residues.

This clone was counted ten times or more. The rearrangement joins TRBV7-6 to TRBJ2-2; perhaps TRBD2 as D (5 bases). CDR3 size: 14 residues. V was shortened by 0 bases and J by 3 bases, with 5 bases between the two germline ends. Germline CDR1 SGHVS, CDR2 FNYEAQ. This chain's CDR3 is CASSLAGDTGELFF. The CDR3 region has the DNA TGTGCCAGCAGCTTAGCGGGAGACACCGGGGAGCTGTTTTTT.

The V and J genes are TRBV25-1 and TRBJ1-4, with D possibly matching TRBD1 (6 bases). This CDR3 is 16 amino acids long. Germline V gene lookup returns CDR1 MGHDK and CDR2 SYGVNS. V lost 0 bases and J lost 10, with 18 bases in between. The CDR3 nucleotides are TGTGCCAGCAGTGAATACGACGCGGGCAGGGGCGGAAAACTGTTTTTT. This translates into CASSEYDAGRGGKLFF.

The chain links TRBV5-6 to TRBJ1-5, with TRBD1 as a possible D gene (5 bases). Trimming stripped 4 bases from V and 2 bases from J, with 13 bases between. Germline V lookup: CDR1 SGHDT, CDR2 YYEEEE. The length of the CDR3 is 15 residues. The CDR3 DNA is TGTGCCAGCAGCACGGGGGGTAGGGGCAATCAGCCCCAGCATTTT. Translating gives CASSTGGRGNQPQHF.

This clone has a single count. V gene TRBV30 combines with J gene TRBJ2-7, with a tentative D call TRBD1 (5 bases). The CDR3 length is 9 residues. CDR1 is GTSNPN, CDR2 SVGIG, per germline (reference sequence). The CDR3 nucleotides read TGTGCTCTGGGGCACGAGCAGTACTTC. It codes for CALGHEQYF.